Listed below are T cell receptor beta chains from one sample, sequenced in a study of post-analysis software for immune sequencing data. Via MiXCR, TCRdb re-called the PCR reads, giving one row per CDR3 protein. In the table there are about 540,000 distinct CDR3 sequences, under 40% of which are singletons. Sequencing used blood. Receptors were obtained from a girl aged 2-17 years with multiple sclerosis. Both conserved end residues are part of each CDR3. The D gene is left open where the match is weak. A clone size is listed for some rows: how often the clone was seen (once, few, many), or a class if it is expanded.

v_call	j_call	d_call	clone_size	cdr3_nt	cdr3_aa
TRBV4-1	TRBJ1-1	TRBD1	-	TGCGCCAGCAGCTTATTCGTGGGACAGGCCCCTACCGAAGCTTTCTTT	CASSLFVGQAPTEAFF
TRBV5-1	TRBJ2-3	-	few	TGCGCCAGCACCTTGGCCCCTCAAGATACGCAGTATTTT	CASTLAPQDTQYF
TRBV28	TRBJ1-4	-	-	TGTGCCAGCACTGGGGGACCCAATGAAAAACTGTTTTTT	CASTGGPNEKLFF
TRBV20-1	TRBJ2-3	-	-	TGCAGTGTTAGGGGGGGACTCACAGATACGCAGTATTTT	CSVRGGLTDTQYF
TRBV7-9	TRBJ1-2	-	few	TGTGCCAGCACCCTAGAGGCCCGACCCGGCTACACCTTC	CASTLEARPGYTF
TRBV29-1	TRBJ2-5	TRBD1	many	TGCAGCGGAACGACAGGGGGGGAGACCCAGTACTTC	CSGTTGGETQYF
TRBV5-4	TRBJ2-5	-	-	TGTGCCAGCAGCTTGGGGAGGGGGCGCCAAGAGACCCAGTACTTC	CASSLGRGRQETQYF
TRBV29-1	TRBJ2-5	TRBD2	many	TGCAGCGTTGAAAGGGGTAGCGGGGAGATCCAAGAGACCCAGTACTTC	CSVERGSGEIQETQYF
TRBV10-2	TRBJ2-4	-	few	TGCGCCAGCAGTGAGTCAAAGGGGAACATTCAGTACTTC	CASSESKGNIQYF
TRBV10-1	TRBJ2-1	-	-	TGCGCCAGCAGGGATAGCTCCTACAATGAGCAGTTCTTC	CASRDSSYNEQFF
TRBV4-2	TRBJ2-3	TRBD2	many	TGTGCCAGCAGCCCTTACCCCGGACTAGCGGGGGAATCTAGCACAGATACGCAGTATTTT	CASSPYPGLAGESSTDTQYF
TRBV9	TRBJ1-1	-	-	TGTGCCAGCAGCGTAGCTGGGACGGACACTGAAGCTTTCTTT	CASSVAGTDTEAFF
TRBV5-1	TRBJ2-2	TRBD1	once	TGCGCCAGCAGCACGACCGGGACAGGGGGCACCGGGGAGCTGTTTTTT	CASSTTGTGGTGELFF
TRBV7-9	TRBJ1-4	-	-	TGTGCCAGCAGCTTAGGGGACTTTGAAAAACTGTTTTTT	CASSLGDFEKLFF
TRBV3-1	TRBJ2-2	TRBD1	-	TGTGCCAGCAGCCAACCAGGACAGGGGGCGTCCGGGGAGTTGTTTTTT	CASSQPGQGASGELFF
TRBV7-2	TRBJ2-1	-	-	TGTGCCAGCGGCTGGGATGAGCAGTTCTTC	CASGWDEQFF
TRBV20-1	TRBJ2-7	TRBD2	-	TGCAGTGACGCGGGACTAGACGGCTACGAGCAGTACTTC	CSDAGLDGYEQYF
TRBV5-5	TRBJ2-5	TRBD2	many	TGTGCCAGCAGCCCAGGACTAGCGGGGCCAGAGACCCAGTACTTC	CASSPGLAGPETQYF
TRBV4-1	TRBJ2-5	-	few	TGCGCCAGCAGCCAAGATCTGGGCCAGAGCCAAGAGACCCAGTACTTC	CASSQDLGQSQETQYF
TRBV6-1	TRBJ2-7	TRBD1	-	TGTGCCAGCAGTGAAACAGACAGGGGCGAGCAGTACTTC	CASSETDRGEQYF
TRBV6-6	TRBJ1-1	-	-	TGTGCCAGCAGTTACTTAGGGGGGAACCCCACTGAAGCTTTCTTT	CASSYLGGNPTEAFF
TRBV20-1	TRBJ2-1	-	many	TGCAGTGCTAGAGATTTAGGGGCCACCCTTGATGAGCAGTTCTTC	CSARDLGATLDEQFF
TRBV6-1	TRBJ1-6	-	few	TGTGCCAGCAGTACACCCAGGGGACCGATTTCACCCCTCCACTTT	CASSTPRGPISPLHF
TRBV6-5	TRBJ2-1	-	few	TGTGCCAGCAGTTACCTCCGGCTCCGCTCCACCGATGAGCAGTTCTTC	CASSYLRLRSTDEQFF
TRBV6-1	TRBJ1-1	-	once	TGTGCCAGCAGTGAACAGGCGAACACTGAAGCTTTCTTT	CASSEQANTEAFF
TRBV20-1	TRBJ2-3	-	few	TGTAGTGCTAGAGATTCAGGACGGAGCACAGATACGCAGTATTTT	CSARDSGRSTDTQYF
TRBV6-1	TRBJ1-5	-	-	TGTGCCAGCAGCCCCTGGGGGGCCCTCAATCAGCCCCAGCATTTT	CASSPWGALNQPQHF
TRBV4-1	TRBJ1-2	TRBD1	-	TGCGCCAGCACGAACAGCTTTACAGGGGGCGCATGGGTCGGCTACACCTTC	CASTNSFTGGAWVGYTF
TRBV5-1	TRBJ1-4	-	-	TGCGCCAGCAGCTATAAGGGGGTCCCTAATGAAAAACGGTTTTTT	CASSYKGVPNEKRFF
TRBV5-1	TRBJ2-6	-	once	TGCGCCAGCAGTCACCAGGGGTCCGACTCTGGGGCCAACGTCCTGACTTTC	CASSHQGSDSGANVLTF
TRBV2	TRBJ2-7	TRBD1	few	TGTGCCAGCAGGGCCGGGACAGGGATCCACGAGCAGTACTTC	CASRAGTGIHEQYF
TRBV9	TRBJ1-3	-	-	TGTGCCAGCAGCGTAAGTGACGTGACTTCTGGAAACACCATATATTTT	CASSVSDVTSGNTIYF
TRBV20-1	TRBJ1-1	-	-	TGCAGTGCCCCGGTACAGGGAAAAGACACTGAAGCTTTCTTT	CSAPVQGKDTEAFF
TRBV6-6	TRBJ1-2	-	few	TGTGCCAGCAGTTACGACGGGTACTATGGCTACACCTTC	CASSYDGYYGYTF
TRBV5-6	TRBJ2-3	TRBD2	few	TGTGCCAGCAGCCCGGGACTAGCGGGTGACCCTAGCACAGATACGCAGTATTTT	CASSPGLAGDPSTDTQYF
TRBV4-1	TRBJ2-1	-	-	TGCGCCAGCAGCCAGCCCGGGGCCCATGAGCAGTTCTTC	CASSQPGAHEQFF
TRBV20-1	TRBJ2-1	-	-	TGCAGTGCTAGAGATTGGAGACTAACCAATGATTGGCAGTTCTTC	CSARDWRLTNDWQFF
TRBV20-1	TRBJ2-3	-	-	TGCAGTGCCGACCTTGGCCGGCCAGATACGCAGTATTTT	CSADLGRPDTQYF
TRBV9	TRBJ2-3	-	-	TGTGCCAGCAGCGTACGTTGGGGAGGAGATACGCAGTATTTT	CASSVRWGGDTQYF
TRBV6-5	TRBJ2-2	-	-	TGTGCCAGCACCCTCACAGGGTCGAGCACCGGGGAGCTGTTTTTT	CASTLTGSSTGELFF
TRBV6-6	TRBJ1-1	-	-	TGTGCCAGCAGTTACCCGGTTGGGGGGACGGCTGAAGCTTTCTTT	CASSYPVGGTAEAFF
TRBV7-3	TRBJ1-1	-	-	TGTGCCAGCAGCTCTACGGGGCTCGGTGAAGCTTTCTTT	CASSSTGLGEAFF
TRBV9	TRBJ2-3	-	-	TGTGCCAGCAGCGTAGGACTCGGGAGTGATAGCACAGATACGCAGTATTTT	CASSVGLGSDSTDTQYF
TRBV5-1	TRBJ2-6	TRBD1	few	TGCGCCAGCAGCTTAGCAGGGGGCGTTGGGGCCAACGTCCTGACTTTC	CASSLAGGVGANVLTF
TRBV20-1	TRBJ2-1	-	-	TGCAGTGCTAGATTACAGGGACCCTACAATGAGCAGTTCTTC	CSARLQGPYNEQFF
TRBV5-1	TRBJ2-1	-	few	TGCGCCAGCAGCCTGGCGGGTGGAGGGAGGGAGCAGTTCTTC	CASSLAGGGREQFF
TRBV7-9	TRBJ1-2	-	few	TGTGCCAGCAGCTTAGCCGTGGGGAATCCTCCGGACTATGGCTACACCTTC	CASSLAVGNPPDYGYTF
TRBV18	TRBJ2-7	-	-	TGTGCCAGCTCACCACGCCCATCTGGGGGAGCCTACGAGCAGTACTTC	CASSPRPSGGAYEQYF
TRBV12-3/TRBV12-4	TRBJ2-3	TRBD1	-	TGTACCAGCAGTCCTAGACAGGGGAGTATAACAGATACGCAGTATTTT	CTSSPRQGSITDTQYF
TRBV20-1	TRBJ1-2	TRBD1	-	TGCAGTGCCAGGGACAGGGGGCTGGGGTACTATGGCTACACCTTC	CSARDRGLGYYGYTF
TRBV2	TRBJ1-2	-	few	TGTGCCAGCAGGGTCTATGGCTACACCTTC	CASRVYGYTF
TRBV5-1	TRBJ2-5	TRBD1	-	TGCGCCAGCAGCTCGACAGGGGGCATACAAGAGACCCAGTACTTC	CASSSTGGIQETQYF
TRBV20-1	TRBJ2-3	TRBD2	-	TGCAGTGCTAGAGGGGCAGTACTAGCGGGGTTTCAGTATTTT	CSARGAVLAGFQYF
TRBV27	TRBJ1-5	TRBD1	few	TGTGCCAGCAGTATGGGACAGGGGTTTATCCAGCCCCAGCATTTT	CASSMGQGFIQPQHF